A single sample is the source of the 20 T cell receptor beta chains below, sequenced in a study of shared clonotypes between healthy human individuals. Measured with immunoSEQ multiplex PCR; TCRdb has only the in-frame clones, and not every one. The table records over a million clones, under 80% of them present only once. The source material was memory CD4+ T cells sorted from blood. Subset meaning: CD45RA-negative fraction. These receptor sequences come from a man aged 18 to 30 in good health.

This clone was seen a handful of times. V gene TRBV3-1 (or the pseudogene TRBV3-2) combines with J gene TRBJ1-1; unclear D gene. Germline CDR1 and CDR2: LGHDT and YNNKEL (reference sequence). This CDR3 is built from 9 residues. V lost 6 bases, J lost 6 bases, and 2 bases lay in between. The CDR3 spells CASSPEAFF. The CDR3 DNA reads TGTGCCAGCAGTCCTGAAGCTTTCTTT.

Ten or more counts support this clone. The CDR3 DNA reads as TGTGCCAGCAGCGCCCCGGGACAGGGGAGAATAGATACGCAGTATTTT. Amino acid sequence: CASSAPGQGRIDTQYF. The chain combines TRBV5-4 with TRBJ2-3, with TRBD1 matching over 10 bases. Germline V lookup: CDR1 SGHNT, CDR2 YYREEE (reference sequence). There are 16 residues in the CDR3. J was trimmed by 5 bases and V by 4 bases; bases with no gene match: 10. Full variable domain (missing parts from reference TRBV5-4 and TRBJ2-3): ETGVTQSPTHLIKTRGQQVTLRCSSQSGHNTVSWYQQALGQGPQFIFQYYREEENGRGNFPPRFSGLQFPNYSSELNVNALELDDSALYLCASSAPGQGRIDTQYFGPGTRLTVL.

The CDR3 sequence: CASSRDSTYEQYF. The DNA of the CDR3 is TGCGCCAGCAGCCGGGACTCAACCTACGAGCAGTACTTC. The chain links TRBV5-1 to TRBJ2-7; possibly TRBD2 for D (6 bases). In germline, CDR1 is SGHRS, CDR2 YFSETQ. Trimming shortened V by 4 bases and J by 2 bases, and 10 bases separated the two germline ends. The CDR3 extends over 13 amino acids.

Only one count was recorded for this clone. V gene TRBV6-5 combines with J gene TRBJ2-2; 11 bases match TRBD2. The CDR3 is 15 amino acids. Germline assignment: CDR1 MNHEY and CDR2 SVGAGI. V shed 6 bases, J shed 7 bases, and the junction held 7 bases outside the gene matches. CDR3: CASSRGLADSGELFF. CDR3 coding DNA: TGTGCCAGCAGCCGGGGACTAGCGGATAGCGGGGAGCTGTTTTTT.

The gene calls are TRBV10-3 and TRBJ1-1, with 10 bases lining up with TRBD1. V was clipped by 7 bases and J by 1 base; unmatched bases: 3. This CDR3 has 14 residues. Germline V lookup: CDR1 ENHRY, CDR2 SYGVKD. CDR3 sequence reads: CAITGDRGNTEAFF. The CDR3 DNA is TGTGCCATCACTGGGGACAGGGGGAACACTGAAGCTTTCTTT.

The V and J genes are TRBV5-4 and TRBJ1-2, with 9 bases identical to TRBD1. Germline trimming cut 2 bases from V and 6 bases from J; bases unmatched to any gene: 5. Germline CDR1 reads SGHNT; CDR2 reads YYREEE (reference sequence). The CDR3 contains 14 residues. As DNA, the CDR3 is TGTGCCAGCAGCTTAGGACAGGGGACCGATGGCTACACCTTC. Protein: CASSLGQGTDGYTF.

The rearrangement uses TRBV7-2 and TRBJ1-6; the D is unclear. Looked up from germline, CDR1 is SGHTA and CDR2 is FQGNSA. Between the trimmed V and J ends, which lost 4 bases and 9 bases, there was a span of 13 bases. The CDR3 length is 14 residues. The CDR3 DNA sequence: TGTGCCAGCAGCTCACCCTTCCAGATTTCACCCCTCCACTTT. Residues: CASSSPFQISPLHF.

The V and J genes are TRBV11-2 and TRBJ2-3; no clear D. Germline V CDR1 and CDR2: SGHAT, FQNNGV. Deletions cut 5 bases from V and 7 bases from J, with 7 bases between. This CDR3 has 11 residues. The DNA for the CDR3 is TGTGCCAGCAGCCTCGAGTATACGCAGTATTTT. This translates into CASSLEYTQYF. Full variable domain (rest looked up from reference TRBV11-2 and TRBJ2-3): EAGVAQSPRYKIIEKRQSVAFWCNPISGHATLYWYQQILGQGPKLLIQFQNNGVVDDSQLPKDRFSAERLKGVDSTLKIQPAKLEDSAVYLCASSLEYTQYFGPGTRLTVL.

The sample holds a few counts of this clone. The CDR3 sequence is CATSSAGVLNQPQHF. The CDR3 nucleotides read TGTGCCACCAGCAGTGCGGGGGTTCTCAATCAGCCCCAGCATTTT. The chain has TRBV15 and TRBJ1-5, with a weak D call TRBD1 (5 bases). V gave up 3 bases and J gave up 3 bases, with 12 bases separating them. The CDR3 contains 15 residues. Germline V CDR1 and CDR2: LNHNV, YYDKDF (reference sequence). Based on the CDR3 plus reference TRBV15 and TRBJ1-5, the full variable domain is DAMVIQNPRYQVTQFGKPVTLSCSQTLNHNVMYWYQQKSSQAPKLLFHYYDKDFNNEADTPDNFQSRRPNTSFCFLDIRSPGLGDTAMYLCATSSAGVLNQPQHFGDGTRLSIL.

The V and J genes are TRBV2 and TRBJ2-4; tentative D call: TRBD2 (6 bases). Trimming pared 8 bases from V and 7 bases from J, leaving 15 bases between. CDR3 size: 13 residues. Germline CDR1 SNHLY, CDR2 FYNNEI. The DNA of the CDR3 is TGTGCCAGCGGGGAGGTAGCTGGGAACATTCAGTACTTC. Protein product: CASGEVAGNIQYF.

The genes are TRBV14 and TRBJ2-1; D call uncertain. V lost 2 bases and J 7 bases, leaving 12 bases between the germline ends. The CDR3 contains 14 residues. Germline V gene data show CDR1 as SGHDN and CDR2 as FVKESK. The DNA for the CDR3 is TGTGCCAGCAGCCAACTCGTGCAGACTAATGAGCAGTTCTTC. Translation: CASSQLVQTNEQFF.

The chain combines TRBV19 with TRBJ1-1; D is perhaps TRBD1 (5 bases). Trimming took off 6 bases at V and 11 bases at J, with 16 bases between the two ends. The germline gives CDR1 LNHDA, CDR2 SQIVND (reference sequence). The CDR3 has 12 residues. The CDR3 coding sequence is TGTGCCAGTAGAGGGGCGGGATTTGGGGCTTTCTTT. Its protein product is CASRGAGFGAFF.

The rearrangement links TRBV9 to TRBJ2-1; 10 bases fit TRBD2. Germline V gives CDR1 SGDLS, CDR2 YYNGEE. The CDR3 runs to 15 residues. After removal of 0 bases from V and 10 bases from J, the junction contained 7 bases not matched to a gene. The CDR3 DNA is TGTGCCAGCAGCGTAGGCCTAGCGGGGGACGAAGAGCAGTTCTTC. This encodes CASSVGLAGDEEQFF.

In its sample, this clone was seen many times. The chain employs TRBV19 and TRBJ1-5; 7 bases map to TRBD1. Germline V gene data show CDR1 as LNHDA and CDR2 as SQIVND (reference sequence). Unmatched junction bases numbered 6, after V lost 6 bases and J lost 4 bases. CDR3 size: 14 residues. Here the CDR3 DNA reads TGTGCCAGTAGCGAGGACAGGAAGAATCAGCCCCAGCATTTT. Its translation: CASSEDRKNQPQHF.

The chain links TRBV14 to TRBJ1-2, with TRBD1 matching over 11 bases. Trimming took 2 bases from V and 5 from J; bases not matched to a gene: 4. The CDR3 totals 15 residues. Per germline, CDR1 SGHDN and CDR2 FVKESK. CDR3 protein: CASSQTGTGGYGYTF. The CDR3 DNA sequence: TGTGCCAGCAGCCAAACCGGGACAGGGGGTTATGGCTACACCTTC. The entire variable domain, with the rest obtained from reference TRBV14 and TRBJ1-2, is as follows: EAGVTQFPSHSVIEKGQTVTLRCDPISGHDNLYWYRRVMGKEIKFLLHFVKESKQDESGMPNNRFLAERTGGTYSTLKVQPAELEDSGVYFCASSQTGTGGYGYTFGSGTRLTVV.

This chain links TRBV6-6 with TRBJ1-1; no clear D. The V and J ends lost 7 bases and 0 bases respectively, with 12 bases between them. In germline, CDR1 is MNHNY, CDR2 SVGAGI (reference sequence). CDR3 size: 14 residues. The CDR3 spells CASTSDEMNTEAFF. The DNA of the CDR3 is TGTGCCAGCACCTCAGACGAAATGAACACTGAAGCTTTCTTT.

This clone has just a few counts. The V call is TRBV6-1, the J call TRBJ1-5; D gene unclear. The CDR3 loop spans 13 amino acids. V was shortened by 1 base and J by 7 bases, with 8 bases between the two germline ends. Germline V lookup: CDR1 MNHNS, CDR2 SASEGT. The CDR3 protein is CASSEERVQPQHF. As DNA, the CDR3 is TGTGCCAGCAGTGAAGAGAGGGTGCAGCCCCAGCATTTT.

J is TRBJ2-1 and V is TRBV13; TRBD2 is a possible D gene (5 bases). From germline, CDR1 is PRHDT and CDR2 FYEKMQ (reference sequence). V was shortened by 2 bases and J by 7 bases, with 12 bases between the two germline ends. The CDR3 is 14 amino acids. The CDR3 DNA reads TGTGCCAGCAGCTTAATCACTAGGGAAAATGAGCAGTTCTTC. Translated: CASSLITRENEQFF.

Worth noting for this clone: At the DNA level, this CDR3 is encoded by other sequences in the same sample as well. CDR3 coding DNA: TGTGCCAGCAGCCCGCCCGACAGGGGGGGAGGCTACACCTTC. This translates into CASSPPDRGGGYTF. V usage is TRBV28 and J usage is TRBJ1-2; TRBD1 matches 9 bases. The CDR3 covers 14 residues. With V trimmed by 6 bases and J by 8 bases, 10 bases remained unmatched. Germline V CDR1 and CDR2: MDHEN, SYDVKM.

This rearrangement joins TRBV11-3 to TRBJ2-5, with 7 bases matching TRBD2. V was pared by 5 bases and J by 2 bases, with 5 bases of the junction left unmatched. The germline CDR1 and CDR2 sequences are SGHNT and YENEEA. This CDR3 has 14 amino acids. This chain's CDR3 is CASSPASGQETQYF. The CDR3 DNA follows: TGTGCCAGCAGCCCTGCTAGCGGTCAAGAGACCCAGTACTTC.